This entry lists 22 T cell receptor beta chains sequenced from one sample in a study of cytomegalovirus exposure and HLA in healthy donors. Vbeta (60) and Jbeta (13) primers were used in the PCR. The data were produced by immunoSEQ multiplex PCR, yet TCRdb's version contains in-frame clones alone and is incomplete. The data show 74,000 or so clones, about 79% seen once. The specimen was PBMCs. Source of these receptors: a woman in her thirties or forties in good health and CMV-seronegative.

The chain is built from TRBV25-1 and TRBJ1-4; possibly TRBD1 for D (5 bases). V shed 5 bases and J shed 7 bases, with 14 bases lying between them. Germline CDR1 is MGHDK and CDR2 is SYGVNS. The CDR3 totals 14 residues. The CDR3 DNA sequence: TGTGCCAGCAGTCAAGCGGGGAGGGGTGAAAAACTGTTTTTT. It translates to CASSQAGRGEKLFF.

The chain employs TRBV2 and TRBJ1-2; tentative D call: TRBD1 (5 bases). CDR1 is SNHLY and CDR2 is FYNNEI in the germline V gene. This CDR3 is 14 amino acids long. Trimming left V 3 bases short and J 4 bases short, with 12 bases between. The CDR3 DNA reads TGTGCCAGCAGTGAGGGATGGGGCCCCTATGGCTACACCTTC. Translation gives CASSEGWGPYGYTF.

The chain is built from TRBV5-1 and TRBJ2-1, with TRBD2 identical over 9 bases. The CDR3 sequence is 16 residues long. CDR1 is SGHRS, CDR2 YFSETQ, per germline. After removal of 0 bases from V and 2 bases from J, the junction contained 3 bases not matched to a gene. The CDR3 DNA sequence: TGCGCCAGCAGCTTGGGACTAGCGGACCCCTACAATGAGCAGTTCTTC. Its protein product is CASSLGLADPYNEQFF.

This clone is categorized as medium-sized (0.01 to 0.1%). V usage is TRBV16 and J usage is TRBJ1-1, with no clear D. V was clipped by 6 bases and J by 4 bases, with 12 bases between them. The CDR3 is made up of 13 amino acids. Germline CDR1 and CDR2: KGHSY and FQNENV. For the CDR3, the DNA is TGTGCCAGCAGGCGACCTAGCGGCACTGAAGCTTTCTTT. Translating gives CASRRPSGTEAFF. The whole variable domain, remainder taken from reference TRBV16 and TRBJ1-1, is GEEVAQTPKHLVRGEGQKAKLYCAPIKGHSYVFWYQQVLKNEFKFLISFQNENVFDETGMPKERFSAKCLPNSPCSLEIQATKLEDSAVYFCASRRPSGTEAFFGQGTRLTVV.

The CDR3 sequence: CASTPGQTYEQYF. The CDR3 DNA sequence: TGTGCCAGCACTCCGGGACAGACCTACGAGCAGTACTTC. The rearrangement joins TRBV2 to TRBJ2-7, with 7 bases matching TRBD1. The V gene end was trimmed by 7 bases and the J gene end by 2 bases; junction bases not matched to a gene: 5. CDR3 length: 13 amino acids. Per germline, CDR1 SNHLY and CDR2 FYNNEI.

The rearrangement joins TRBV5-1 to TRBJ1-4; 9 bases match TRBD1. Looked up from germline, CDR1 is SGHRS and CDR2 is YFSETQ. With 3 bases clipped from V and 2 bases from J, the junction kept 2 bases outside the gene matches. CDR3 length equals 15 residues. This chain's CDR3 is CASSSTGGTNEKLFF. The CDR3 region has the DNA TGCGCCAGCAGCTCTACAGGGGGCACTAATGAAAAACTGTTTTTT.

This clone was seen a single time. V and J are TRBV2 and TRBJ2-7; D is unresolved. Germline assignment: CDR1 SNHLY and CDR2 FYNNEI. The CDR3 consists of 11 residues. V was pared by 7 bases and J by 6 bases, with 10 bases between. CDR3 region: CASILMVEQYF. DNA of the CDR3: TGTGCCAGCATCCTAATGGTCGAGCAGTACTTC.

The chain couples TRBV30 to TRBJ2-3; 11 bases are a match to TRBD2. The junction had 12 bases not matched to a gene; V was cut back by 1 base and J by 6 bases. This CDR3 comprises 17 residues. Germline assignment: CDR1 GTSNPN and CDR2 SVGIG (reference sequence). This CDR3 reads CAWSGPTSGAAWDTQYF. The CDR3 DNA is TGTGCCTGGAGTGGACCGACTAGCGGGGCGGCGTGGGATACGCAGTATTTT.

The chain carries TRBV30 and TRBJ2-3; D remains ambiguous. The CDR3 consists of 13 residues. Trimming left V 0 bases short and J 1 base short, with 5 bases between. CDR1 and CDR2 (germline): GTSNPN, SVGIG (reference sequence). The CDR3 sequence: CAWSVVGTDTQYF. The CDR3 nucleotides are TGTGCCTGGAGTGTAGTAGGCACAGATACGCAGTATTTT. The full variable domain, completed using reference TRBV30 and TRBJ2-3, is SQTIHQWPATLVQPVGSPLSLECTVEGTSNPNLYWYRQAAGRGLQLLFYSVGIGQISSEVPQNLSASRPQDRQFILSSKKLLLSDSGFYLCAWSVVGTDTQYFGPGTRLTVL.

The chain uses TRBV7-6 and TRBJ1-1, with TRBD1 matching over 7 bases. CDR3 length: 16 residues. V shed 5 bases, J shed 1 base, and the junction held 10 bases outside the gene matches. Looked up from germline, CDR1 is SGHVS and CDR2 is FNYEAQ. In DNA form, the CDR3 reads TGTGCCAGCAGCCCGCCGACAGGGACCGGGAACACTGAAGCTTTCTTT. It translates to CASSPPTGTGNTEAFF.

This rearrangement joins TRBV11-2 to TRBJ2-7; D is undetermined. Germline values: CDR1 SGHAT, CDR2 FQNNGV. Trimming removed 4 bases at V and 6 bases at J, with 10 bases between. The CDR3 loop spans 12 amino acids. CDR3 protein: CASSSTAVEQYF. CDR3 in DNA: TGTGCCAGCAGCTCGACTGCCGTCGAGCAGTACTTC.

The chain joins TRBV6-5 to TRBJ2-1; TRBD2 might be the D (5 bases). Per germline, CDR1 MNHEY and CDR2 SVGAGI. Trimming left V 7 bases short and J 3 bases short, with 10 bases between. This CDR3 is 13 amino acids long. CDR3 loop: CASTQGGYNEQFF. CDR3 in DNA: TGTGCCAGCACCCAAGGAGGCTACAATGAGCAGTTCTTC.

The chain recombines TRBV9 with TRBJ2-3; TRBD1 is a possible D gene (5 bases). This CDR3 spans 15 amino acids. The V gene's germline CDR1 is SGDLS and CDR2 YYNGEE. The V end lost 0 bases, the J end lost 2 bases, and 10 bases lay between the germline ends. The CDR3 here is CASSVVGAVTDTQYF. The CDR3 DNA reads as TGTGCCAGCAGCGTAGTTGGGGCCGTCACAGATACGCAGTATTTT.

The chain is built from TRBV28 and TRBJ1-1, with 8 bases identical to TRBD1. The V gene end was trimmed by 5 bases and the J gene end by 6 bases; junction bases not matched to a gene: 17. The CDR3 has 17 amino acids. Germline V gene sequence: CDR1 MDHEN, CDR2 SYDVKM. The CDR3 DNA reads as TGTGCCAGCAGTCAACCCAGGGGGCCCTCCTTAAAGGCTGAAGCTTTCTTT. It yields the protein CASSQPRGPSLKAEAFF.

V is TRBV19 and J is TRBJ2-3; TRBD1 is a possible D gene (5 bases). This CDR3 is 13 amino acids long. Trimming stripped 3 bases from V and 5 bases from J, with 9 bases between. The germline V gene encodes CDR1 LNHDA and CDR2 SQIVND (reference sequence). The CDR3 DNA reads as TGTGCCAGTAGTATTGTCGGACAAGATACGCAGTATTTT. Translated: CASSIVGQDTQYF.

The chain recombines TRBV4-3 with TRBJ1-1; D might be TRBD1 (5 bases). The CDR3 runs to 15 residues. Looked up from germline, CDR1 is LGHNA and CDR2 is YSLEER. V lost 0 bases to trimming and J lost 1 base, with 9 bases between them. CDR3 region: CASSQDPGQNTEAFF. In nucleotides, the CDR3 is TGCGCCAGCAGCCAAGACCCAGGACAGAACACTGAAGCTTTCTTT.

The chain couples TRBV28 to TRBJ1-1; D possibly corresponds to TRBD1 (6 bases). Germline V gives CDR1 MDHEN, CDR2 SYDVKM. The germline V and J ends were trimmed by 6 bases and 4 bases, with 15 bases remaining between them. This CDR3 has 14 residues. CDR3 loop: CASRLSGVVTEAFF. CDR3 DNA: TGTGCCAGCAGACTATCAGGGGTGGTCACTGAAGCTTTCTTT.

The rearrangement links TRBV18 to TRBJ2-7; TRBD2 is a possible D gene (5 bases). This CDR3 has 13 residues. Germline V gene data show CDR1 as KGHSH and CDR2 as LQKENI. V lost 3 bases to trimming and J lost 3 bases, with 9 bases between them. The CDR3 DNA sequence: TGTGCCAGCTCACCCGGAACTAGCTACGAGCAGTACTTC. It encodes CASSPGTSYEQYF.

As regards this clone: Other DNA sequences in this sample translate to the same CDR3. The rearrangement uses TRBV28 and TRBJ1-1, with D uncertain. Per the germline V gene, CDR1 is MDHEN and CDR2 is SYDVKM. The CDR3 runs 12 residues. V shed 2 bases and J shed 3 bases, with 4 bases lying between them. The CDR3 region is CASSLLDTEAFF. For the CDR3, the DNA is TGTGCCAGCAGTTTACTCGACACTGAAGCTTTCTTT.

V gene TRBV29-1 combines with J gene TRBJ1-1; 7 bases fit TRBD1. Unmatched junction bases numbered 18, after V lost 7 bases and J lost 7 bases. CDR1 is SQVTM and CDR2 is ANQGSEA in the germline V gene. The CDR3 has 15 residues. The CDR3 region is CSAATGFLGLLEAFF. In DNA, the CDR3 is TGCAGCGCCGCGACAGGGTTTTTGGGACTCCTTGAAGCTTTCTTT.

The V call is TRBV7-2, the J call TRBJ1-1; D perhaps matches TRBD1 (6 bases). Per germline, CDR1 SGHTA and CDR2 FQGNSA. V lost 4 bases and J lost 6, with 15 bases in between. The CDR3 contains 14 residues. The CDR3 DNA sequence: TGTGCCAGCAGCTCAGGGGCGGGAGTCGCTGAAGCTTTCTTT. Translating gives CASSSGAGVAEAFF.

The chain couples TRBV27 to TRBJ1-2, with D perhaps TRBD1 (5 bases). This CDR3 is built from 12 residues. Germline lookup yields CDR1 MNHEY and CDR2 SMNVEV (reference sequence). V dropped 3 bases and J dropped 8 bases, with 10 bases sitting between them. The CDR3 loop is CASSFGGGGYTF. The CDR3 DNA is TGTGCCAGCAGTTTCGGGGGTGGAGGCTACACCTTC.